This entry lists 17 T cell receptor beta chains sequenced from one sample in a study of tumor and adjacent non-tumor tissue in lung cancer. TCRbeta libraries were built with three rounds of nested PCR, modified from ARM-PCR. TCRdb ran MiXCR on the multiplex PCR reads and lists one entry per CDR3 protein. The sample has about 200,000 distinct CDR3 sequences, less than 80% seen once. This sample's RNA came from whole unsorted tissue. Input material: lung tumor tissue. The receptors derive from a man in his sixties with non-small cell lung cancer.

About this clonotype: No conserved phenylalanine or tryptophan ends this CDR3, so it is likely a read error. The limits of the CDR3 on the DNA are not certain, so only TCRdb's listed CDR3 is given. The chain uses TRBV4-3 and TRBJ2-7; the table's D call, TRBD1, has no DNA check behind it. The V gene's germline CDR1 is LGHNA and CDR2 YSLEER. The CDR3 totals 13 residues, both ends included. The CDR3 loop is CASSEDRGDRAYL.

This clonotype showed up just once. The CDR3 DNA sequence: TGTGCCAGCAGTTTAGGAAAGGGAAGTACTGAAGCTTTCTTT. This gives the protein CASSLGKGSTEAFF. The chain joins TRBV12-3 or TRBV12-4 to TRBJ1-1; D unclear. Trimming cost V 1 base and J 5 bases, with 11 bases left between them. This CDR3 has 14 amino acids.

The chain recombines TRBV6-6 with TRBJ1-5; perhaps TRBD1 as D (5 bases). This CDR3 region has 18 residues. Germline CDR1 reads MNHNY; CDR2 reads SVGAGI (reference sequence). The V end was cut by 2 bases, the J end by 1 base, with 18 bases between. The CDR3 DNA follows: TGTGCCAGCAGTTACCCTAAATACAGGAACGAGAGCAATCAGCCCCAGCATTTT. Its protein product is CASSYPKYRNESNQPQHF.

This clonotype has a handful of counts. V and J are TRBV5-5 and TRBJ2-7, with TRBD1 identical over 8 bases. Losses at the gene ends were 5 bases for V and 3 bases for J; bases not matched to a gene: 10. Germline V gene lookup returns CDR1 SGHKS and CDR2 YYEKEE (reference sequence). The CDR3 covers 15 residues. In DNA, the CDR3 is TGTGCCAGCAGTCCCGGGACAGGCACTATCTACGAGCAGTACTTC. Residues: CASSPGTGTIYEQYF.

In this sample, this clonotype turned up once. This CDR3 is missing its conserved last phenylalanine or tryptophan, likely due to a read error. This chain uses TRBV6-1 with TRBJ2-7; 10 bases match TRBD2. There are 16 residues in the CDR3. Germline V gives CDR1 MNHNS, CDR2 SASEGT. J was trimmed by 4 bases and V by 1 base; bases with no gene match: 7. CDR3 amino acids: CASSEGRASGRYEQYL. As DNA, the CDR3 is TGTGCCAGCAGTGAAGGAAGAGCTAGCGGGAGATACGAGCAGTACCTC.

The V call is TRBV6-5, the J call TRBJ1-4, with D unclear. Trimming stripped 8 bases from V and 6 bases from J, with 22 bases between. The CDR3 contains 16 residues. Germline-derived CDR1 and CDR2 are MNHEY and SVGAGI. The CDR3 DNA is TGTGCCAGCGGTACGCCGGGGTTAGTTCCCTATGAAAAACTGTTTTTT. As protein: CASGTPGLVPYEKLFF.

This clonotype was seen a few times. This may be a read error: a much more frequent sequence differs by one nucleotide. The chain couples TRBV11-2 to TRBJ2-2; D perhaps matches TRBD1 (6 bases). The V gene lost 3 bases and the J gene lost 5 bases, with 13 bases spanning the gap. The CDR3 loop spans 15 amino acids. The germline gives CDR1 SGHAT, CDR2 FQNNGV. The CDR3 loop is CASSFGTGRTGELFF. The CDR3 bases are TGTGCCAGCAGCTTTGGAACAGGGCGGACCGGGGAGCTGTTTTTT.

This clonotype was picked up one time. The junction does not match germline at one end; this may be a read error. This chain connects TRBV4-1 to TRBJ2-4; maybe TRBD2 (6 bases). Germline V lookup: CDR1 MGHRA, CDR2 YSYEKL. The length of the CDR3 is 18 residues. CDR3 nucleotide sequence: TGCGCCAGTAGCCAGGGACGGGTGCGGGGATTTGACAAAAACATTCAGTACTTC. Translation: CASSQGRVRGFDKNIQYF.

Notes on this clonotype: Its ends do not fully match the called genes, so a read error is possible. The gene calls are TRBV6-1 and TRBJ2-2; D is uncertain. The CDR3 has 14 residues. Germline V gene lookup returns CDR1 MNHNS and CDR2 SASEGT. The CDR3 nucleotides are TGTGCCAGCAATGAAGTTCGTCCCACCGGGGAGCTGTTTTTT. Translation gives CASNEVRPTGELFF.

As to this clonotype: Possible read error: a much larger clone is one base away. V and J are TRBV20-1 and TRBJ1-2, with D perhaps TRBD1 (5 bases). Trimming stripped 0 bases from V and 6 bases from J, with 20 bases between. From germline, CDR1 is DFQATT and CDR2 SNEGSKA (reference sequence). The CDR3 covers 16 residues. The CDR3 DNA follows: TGCAGTGCTAGAGATCCCCTCCTGCAGGGCAGGGATGGCTACACCTTC. Its translation is CSARDPLLQGRDGYTF.

In the case of this clonotype: A read error may be the cause here, since a much bigger clone is one base away. CDR3 coding DNA: TGTGCCAGCAGCTCTCCCGGGACAGGGACCACAGATACGCAGCATTTT. Protein product: CASSSPGTGTTDTQHF. The rearrangement uses TRBV7-9 and TRBJ2-3; 9 nucleotides agree with TRBD1. The J call is doubtful: the DNA matches TRBJ1-5 better. In germline, CDR1 is SEHNR, CDR2 FQNEAQ (reference sequence). This CDR3 has 16 residues.

The rearrangement uses TRBV10-1 and TRBJ2-5, with 9 bases lining up with TRBD1. CDR1 and CDR2 from the germline V gene are WNHNN and SYGVQD (reference sequence). CDR3 length: 16 residues. V was clipped by 3 bases and J by 5 bases; unmatched bases: 10. CDR3 in amino acids: CASSDFHLDRGETQYF. Written as DNA, the CDR3 is TGCGCCAGCAGTGATTTTCATTTGGACAGGGGTGAGACCCAGTACTTC.

Comment on this clonotype: Germline and junction disagree at one end, which may indicate a read error. DNA of the CDR3: TGTGCCAGCAGTTTGGATGGGGTACCCTCGAACATTGAAGCTTTCTTT. Encoded protein: CASSLDGVPSNIEAFF. This sequence joins TRBV5-5 and TRBJ1-1; no clear D. The CDR3 is 16 amino acids. Germline assignment: CDR1 SGHKS and CDR2 YYEKEE (reference sequence).

For this clonotype: The germline gene is not matched at one end of the junction; a read error may be the cause. J is TRBJ2-7 and V is TRBV6-5; the D gene could be TRBD1 or TRBD2 (5 bases each). The CDR3 contains 15 residues. Germline CDR1 is MNHEY and CDR2 is SVGAGI. CDR3 sequence (DNA): TGTGCCAGCGGCAATGGGGGAGTCACTTTCTACGAGCAGTATTTC. Translation: CASGNGGVTFYEQYF.

With respect to this clonotype: A read error may explain this, as a much larger clone is one base away. V is TRBV29-1 and J is TRBJ1-1; TRBD1 matches at 7 bases. V trimming: 8 bases; J trimming: 4 bases; junction bases outside the gene matches: 16. Germline V lookup: CDR1 SQVTM, CDR2 ANQGSEA. CDR3 length: 15 amino acids. The CDR3 region has the DNA TGCAGCACCTTTAAGGGAGGAACAGGGGCCACTGAAGCTTTCTTT. Residues: CSTFKGGTGATEAFF.

This clonotype has more than one count but fewer than ten. The chain couples TRBV6-2 or TRBV6-3 to TRBJ2-7; 9 nucleotides line up with TRBD1. The V segment lost 5 bases and the J segment 11 bases; nucleotides outside the gene matches: 13. Germline V CDR1 and CDR2: MNHEY, SVGEGT. The CDR3 covers 14 residues. In DNA, the CDR3 is TGTGCCAGCAGTGCCCGGGACAGGGAGGGTTGGGAGTACTTC. As protein: CASSARDREGWEYF.

The rearrangement joins TRBV10-2 to TRBJ1-1; 10 bases map to TRBD1. The CDR3 is 17 residues long. Trimming took 1 base from V and 1 from J; bases not matched to a gene: 6. Germline lookup yields CDR1 WSHSY and CDR2 SAAADI. The CDR3 DNA reads as TGCGCCAGCAGTGAGTTCCGACAGGGGGCAACGAACACTGAAGCTTTCTTT. It is translated as CASSEFRQGATNTEAFF.